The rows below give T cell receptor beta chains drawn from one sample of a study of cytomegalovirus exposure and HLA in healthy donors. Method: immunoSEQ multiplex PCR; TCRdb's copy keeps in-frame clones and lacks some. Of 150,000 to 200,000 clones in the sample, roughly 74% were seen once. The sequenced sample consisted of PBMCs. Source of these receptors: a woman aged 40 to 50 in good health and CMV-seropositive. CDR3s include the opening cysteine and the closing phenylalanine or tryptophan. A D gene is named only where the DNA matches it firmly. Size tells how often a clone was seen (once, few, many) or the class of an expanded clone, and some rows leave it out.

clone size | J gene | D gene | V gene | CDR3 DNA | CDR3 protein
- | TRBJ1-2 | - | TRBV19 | TGTGCCAGTAGTATAGTGCGGGAAAGTGGCTACACCTTC | CASSIVRESGYTF
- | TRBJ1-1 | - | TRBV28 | TGTGCCAGCAGTTTGGGGGGGCCCACTGAAGCTTTCTTT | CASSLGGPTEAFF
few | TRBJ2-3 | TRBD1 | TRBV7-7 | TGTGCTAGCAGCCTCGGACAGGGAGGAGATACGCAGTATTTT | CASSLGQGGDTQYF
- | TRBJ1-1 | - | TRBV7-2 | TGTGCCAGCAGCTTAGCGGGCCATATAGTTCTCTTT | CASSLAGHIVLF
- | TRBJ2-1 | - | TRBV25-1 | TGTGCCAGCAGTGAATATGGTGGGGGCTTTAATGAGCAGTTCTTC | CASSEYGGGFNEQFF
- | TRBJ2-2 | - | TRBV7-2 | TGTGCCAGCAGCTTATGGTGGCAGAACACCGGGGAGCTGTTTTTT | CASSLWWQNTGELFF
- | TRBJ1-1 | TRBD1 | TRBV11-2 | TGTGCCAGCAGCCCCATAAAACAGGGGGTAGCTTTCTTT | CASSPIKQGVAFF
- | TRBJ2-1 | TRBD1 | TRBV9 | TGTGCCAGCAGCCCGGGACAGACCTACCCCGGTGAGCAGTTCTTC | CASSPGQTYPGEQFF
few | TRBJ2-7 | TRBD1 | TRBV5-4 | TGTGCCAGCAGCCCGGACAGGGTGGGATCCTACGAGCAGTACTTC | CASSPDRVGSYEQYF
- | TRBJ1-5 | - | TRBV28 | TGTGCCAGCTCCCCCTCGGGGTGGGGGGATAGCAATCAGCCCCAGCATTTT | CASSPSGWGDSNQPQHF
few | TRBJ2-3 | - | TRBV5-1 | TGCGCCAGCAGCTTGTCCGGGAGCAGTACAGATACGCAGTATTTT | CASSLSGSSTDTQYF
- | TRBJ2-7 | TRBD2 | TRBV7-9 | TGTGCCAGCAGCTCCAGCCTCAGCGGGATCGGGAAGGAGCAGTACTTC | CASSSSLSGIGKEQYF
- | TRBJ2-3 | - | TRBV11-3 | TGTGCCAGCAGCTTAAGCCGTTGGAGGGGAAGCACAGATACGCAGTATTTT | CASSLSRWRGSTDTQYF
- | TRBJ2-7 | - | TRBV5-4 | TGTGCCAGCAGCCAATTCCCCTCCCCCGGGGACGAGCAGTACTTC | CASSQFPSPGDEQYF
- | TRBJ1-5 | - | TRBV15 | TGTGCCACCAGCAAGGAGGGCGGGGGGAATCAGCCCCAGCATTTT | CATSKEGGGNQPQHF
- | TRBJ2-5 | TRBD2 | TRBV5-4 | TGTGCCAGCAGCCCCGGACTAGCGGGAGCAGAGACCCAGTACTTC | CASSPGLAGAETQYF
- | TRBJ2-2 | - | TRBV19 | TGTGCCAGTAGTATAGATGGGGCCGGGGGAGGCACCGGGGAGCTGTTTTTT | CASSIDGAGGGTGELFF
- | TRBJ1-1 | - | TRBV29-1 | TGCAGCGTTGACGGGAATTCGGGAGGGCTCACTGAAGCTTTCTTT | CSVDGNSGGLTEAFF
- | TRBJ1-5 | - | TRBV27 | TGTGCCAGCAGTCTGGGCCGGGGTTTCAATCAGCCCCAGCATTTT | CASSLGRGFNQPQHF
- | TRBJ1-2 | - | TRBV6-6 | TGTGCCAGCAGTACCGACAGCTATGGCTACACCTTC | CASSTDSYGYTF
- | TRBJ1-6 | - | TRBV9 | TGTGCCAGCAGCGTAGTAGCTGTAGGTTCACCCCTCCACTTT | CASSVVAVGSPLHF
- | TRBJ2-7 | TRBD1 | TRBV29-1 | TGCAGCGTTCGGGAGACAGGGGCCCACGAGCAGTACTTC | CSVRETGAHEQYF
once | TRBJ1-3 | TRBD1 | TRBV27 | TGTGCCAGCCGACAGGGCCTTAGCTCTGGAAACACCATATATTTT | CASRQGLSSGNTIYF
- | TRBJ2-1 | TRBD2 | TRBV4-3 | TGCGCCAGCAGCCAAGGGACCGGGACTAGTAGTGAGCAGTTCTTC | CASSQGTGTSSEQFF
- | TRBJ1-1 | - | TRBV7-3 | TGTGCCAGCAGCTTAGCGAGGGCCTGGGACACTGAAGCTTTCTTT | CASSLARAWDTEAFF
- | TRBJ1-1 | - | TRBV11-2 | TGTGCCAGCAGCCTGCTCACAGGGACGAACACTGAAGCTTTCTTT | CASSLLTGTNTEAFF
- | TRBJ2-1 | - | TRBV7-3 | TGTGCCAGCAGCCCCACACCGACTAGGTACAATGAGCAGTTCTTC | CASSPTPTRYNEQFF
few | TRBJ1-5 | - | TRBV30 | TGTGCCTGGACCATACAGGGAAGCAATCAGCCCCAGCATTTT | CAWTIQGSNQPQHF
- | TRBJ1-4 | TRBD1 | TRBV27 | TGTGCCAGCAGTCAGACAGGGGGCATTGGAACTAATGAAAAACTGTTTTTT | CASSQTGGIGTNEKLFF
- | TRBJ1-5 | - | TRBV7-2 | TGTGCCAGCAGCTTACCAGGGGTTCAGCCCCAGCATTTT | CASSLPGVQPQHF
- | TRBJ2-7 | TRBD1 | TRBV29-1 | TGCAGCGCCCGGGGACAGGGGGCCTACGAGCAGTACTTC | CSARGQGAYEQYF
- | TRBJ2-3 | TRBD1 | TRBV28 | TGTGCCAGCAGTTCCCTCCGGGGACAGGGTACGGTTCTATCTGATACGCAGTATTTT | CASSSLRGQGTVLSDTQYF
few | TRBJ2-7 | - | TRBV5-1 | TGCGCCAGCAGCTTGGCTAGATCCGAGCAGTACTTC | CASSLARSEQYF
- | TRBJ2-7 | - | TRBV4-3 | TGCGCCAGCAGCCCCGGGACTTACTCCTACGAGCAGTACTTC | CASSPGTYSYEQYF
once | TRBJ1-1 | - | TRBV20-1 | TGCAGTGCTCTACGGAGCCCTGAAGCTTTCTTT | CSALRSPEAFF
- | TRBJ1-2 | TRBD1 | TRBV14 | TGTGCCAGCAGCCAGGGGTCCGGGACAGGTCGGCTTAGCTATGGCTACACCTTC | CASSQGSGTGRLSYGYTF
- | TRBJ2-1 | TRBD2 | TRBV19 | TGTGCCAGTATTCGACTAGCGGGAGGGCCTGACAATGAGCAGTTCTTC | CASIRLAGGPDNEQFF
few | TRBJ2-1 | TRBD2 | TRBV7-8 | TGTGCCAGCACGATTCGACTAGCGGGACGGGGGGAGGAGCAGTTCTTC | CASTIRLAGRGEEQFF
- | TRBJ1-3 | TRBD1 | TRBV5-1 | TGCGCCAGCAGCTTGGGGGACAGGGGCTCTGGAAACACCATATATTTT | CASSLGDRGSGNTIYF
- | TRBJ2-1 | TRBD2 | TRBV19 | TGTGCCAGTACCCCGGGACTAGCGGGAGAGGCCAATGAGCAGTTCTTC | CASTPGLAGEANEQFF
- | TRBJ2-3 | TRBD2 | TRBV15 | TGTGCCACCAGCAGAGATCTAGCGGGAGCATGGGCAGATACGCAGTATTTT | CATSRDLAGAWADTQYF
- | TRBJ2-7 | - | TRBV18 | TGTGCCAGCTCACGACCTCCGGGAGCTTTTCCCTACGAGCAGTACTTC | CASSRPPGAFPYEQYF
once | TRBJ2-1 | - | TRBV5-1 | TGCGCCAGCAGCTTGGTCGCGGCAAGCTCCTACAATGAGCAGTTCTTC | CASSLVAASSYNEQFF
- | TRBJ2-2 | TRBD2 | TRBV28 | TGTGCCGCGGGGCTAGCGGGAAACACCGGGGAGCTGTTTTTT | CAAGLAGNTGELFF
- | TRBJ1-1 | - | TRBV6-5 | TGTGCCAGCAGTTACGGACAGAACACTGAAGCTTTCTTT | CASSYGQNTEAFF
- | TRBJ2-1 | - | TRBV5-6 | TGTGCCAGCAGCGCACTGGACTTGGGTGGTCACCGCAATGAGCAGTTCTTC | CASSALDLGGHRNEQFF